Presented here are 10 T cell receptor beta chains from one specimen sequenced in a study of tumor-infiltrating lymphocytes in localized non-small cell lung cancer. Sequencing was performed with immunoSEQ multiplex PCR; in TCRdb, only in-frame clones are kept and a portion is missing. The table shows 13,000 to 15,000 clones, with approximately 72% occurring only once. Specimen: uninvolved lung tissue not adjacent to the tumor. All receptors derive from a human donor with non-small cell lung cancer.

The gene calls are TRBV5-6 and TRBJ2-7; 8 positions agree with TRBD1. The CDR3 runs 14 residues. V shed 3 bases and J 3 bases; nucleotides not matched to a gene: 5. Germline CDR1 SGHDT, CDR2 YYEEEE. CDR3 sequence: CASSSGTGYYEQYF. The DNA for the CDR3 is TGTGCCAGCAGCTCCGGGACAGGTTACTACGAGCAGTACTTC.

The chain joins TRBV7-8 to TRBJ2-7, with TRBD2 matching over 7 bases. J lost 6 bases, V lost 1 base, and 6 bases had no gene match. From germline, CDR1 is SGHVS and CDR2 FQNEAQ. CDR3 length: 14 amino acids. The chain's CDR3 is CASSLVAGAPEQYF. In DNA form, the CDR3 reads TGTGCCAGCAGCTTAGTCGCGGGAGCACCCGAGCAGTACTTC.

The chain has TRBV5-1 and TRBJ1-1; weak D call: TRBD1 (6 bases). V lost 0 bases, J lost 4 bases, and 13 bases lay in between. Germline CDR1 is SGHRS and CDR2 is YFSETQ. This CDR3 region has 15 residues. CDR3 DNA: TGCGCCAGCAGCTTGGAGGGCACAGGGAGCACTGAAGCTTTCTTT. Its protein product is CASSLEGTGSTEAFF.

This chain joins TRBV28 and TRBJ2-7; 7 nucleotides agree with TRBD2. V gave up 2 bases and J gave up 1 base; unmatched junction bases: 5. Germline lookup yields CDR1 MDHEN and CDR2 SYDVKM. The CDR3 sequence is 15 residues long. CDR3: CASSLAGEISYEQYF. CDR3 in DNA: TGTGCCAGCAGTTTAGCGGGGGAGATTTCCTACGAGCAGTACTTC.

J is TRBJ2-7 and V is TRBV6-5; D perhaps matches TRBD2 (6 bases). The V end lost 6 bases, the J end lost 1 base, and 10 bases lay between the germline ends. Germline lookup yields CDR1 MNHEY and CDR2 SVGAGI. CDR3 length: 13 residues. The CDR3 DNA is TGTGCCAGCAGCCGACTAGGTTCCTACGAGCAGTACGTC. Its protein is CASSRLGSYEQYV.

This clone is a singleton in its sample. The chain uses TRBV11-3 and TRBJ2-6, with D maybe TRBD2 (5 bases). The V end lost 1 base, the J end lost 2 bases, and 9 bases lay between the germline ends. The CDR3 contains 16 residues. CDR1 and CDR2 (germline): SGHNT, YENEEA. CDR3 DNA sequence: TGTGCCAGCAGCTTAGGCCGAGGGACTGGGGCCAACGTCCTGACTTTC. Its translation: CASSLGRGTGANVLTF.

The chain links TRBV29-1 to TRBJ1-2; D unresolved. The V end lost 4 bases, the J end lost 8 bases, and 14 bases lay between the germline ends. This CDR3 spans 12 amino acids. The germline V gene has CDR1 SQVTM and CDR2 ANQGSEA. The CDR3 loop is CSVGVEPEGYTF. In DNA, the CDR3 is TGCAGCGTTGGCGTAGAACCGGAAGGCTACACCTTC.

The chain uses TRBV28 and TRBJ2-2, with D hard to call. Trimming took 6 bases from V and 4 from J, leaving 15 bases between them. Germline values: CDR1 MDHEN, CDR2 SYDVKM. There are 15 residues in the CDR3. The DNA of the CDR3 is TGTGCCAGCAGACTGAGGCAGCTTCTCACCGGGGAGCTGTTTTTT. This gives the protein CASRLRQLLTGELFF.

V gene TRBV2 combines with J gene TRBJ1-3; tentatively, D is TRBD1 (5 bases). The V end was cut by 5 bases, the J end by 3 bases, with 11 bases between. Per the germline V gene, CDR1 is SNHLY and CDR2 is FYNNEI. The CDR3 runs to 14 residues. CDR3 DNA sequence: TGTGCCAGCAGTCTAGGGGTTATTGGAAACACCATATATTTT. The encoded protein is CASSLGVIGNTIYF.

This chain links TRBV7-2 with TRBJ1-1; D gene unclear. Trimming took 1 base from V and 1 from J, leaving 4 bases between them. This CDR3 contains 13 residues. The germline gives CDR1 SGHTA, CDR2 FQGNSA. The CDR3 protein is CASSLVANTEAFF. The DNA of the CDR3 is TGTGCCAGCAGCTTAGTGGCGAACACTGAAGCTTTCTTT.